The 32 T cell receptor beta chains below come from one sample, sequenced in a study of shared clonotypes between healthy human individuals. This table comes from immunoSEQ multiplex PCR, and its TCRdb copy is limited to in-frame clones, with some not included. The sample holds more than 500,000 clones, 90% to 97% seen once. Sequenced: naive CD4+ T cells sorted from blood. The sample's subset: CD45RA+ positively selected. The receptors shown here come from a woman in her twenties or thirties in good health.

The rearrangement links TRBV7-6 to TRBJ1-5; D may be TRBD1 (5 bases). V was clipped by 3 bases and J by 2 bases, with 8 bases between them. The germline V gene has CDR1 SGHVS and CDR2 FNYEAQ. This CDR3 spans 14 amino acids. CDR3 coding DNA: TGTGCCAGCAGCTTGTGGGGGGGCAATCAGCCCCAGCATTTT. This codes for CASSLWGGNQPQHF.

The chain recombines TRBV2 with TRBJ1-5; TRBD1 matches 12 bases. The CDR3 consists of 14 residues. The V gene's germline CDR1 is SNHLY and CDR2 FYNNEI. Germline trimming cut 6 bases from V and 6 bases from J; bases unmatched to any gene: 3. The CDR3 here is CASSSGQGAQPQHF. In DNA, the CDR3 is TGTGCCAGCAGCTCGGGACAGGGGGCTCAGCCCCAGCATTTT.

This chain uses TRBV30 with TRBJ2-3; TRBD2 aligns across 10 bases. The CDR3 has 15 amino acids. V trimming: 3 bases; J trimming: 4 bases; junction bases outside the gene matches: 7. Germline CDR1 GTSNPN, CDR2 SVGIG (reference sequence). CDR3 coding DNA: TGTGCCTGGAGCCTGATAGCGGGAGGACCAGATACGCAGTATTTT. Protein: CAWSLIAGGPDTQYF.

About this clone: Distinct nucleotide sequences in the sample also encode this CDR3. The CDR3 loop is CASSLAGTSYEQYF. In DNA form, the CDR3 reads TGTGCCAGCAGCTTGGCTGGGACTAGCTACGAGCAGTACTTC. The gene calls are TRBV5-4 and TRBJ2-7, with TRBD2 identical over 8 bases. The CDR3 length is 14 residues. Germline V lookup: CDR1 SGHNT, CDR2 YYREEE (reference sequence). Unmatched junction bases numbered 2, after V lost 0 bases and J lost 3 bases. Based on the CDR3 plus reference TRBV5-4 and TRBJ2-7, the full variable domain is ETGVTQSPTHLIKTRGQQVTLRCSSQSGHNTVSWYQQALGQGPQFIFQYYREEENGRGNFPPRFSGLQFPNYSSELNVNALELDDSALYLCASSLAGTSYEQYFGPGTRLTVT.

The chain links TRBV28 to TRBJ2-7; tentatively, D is TRBD2 (5 bases). Germline V CDR1 and CDR2: MDHEN, SYDVKM. V shed 5 bases and J shed 1 base, with 15 bases lying between them. The CDR3 length is 15 residues. The DNA of the CDR3 is TGTGCCAGCAGTGCCCGAGCGGAAGGGTCCTACGAGCAGTACTTC. Translation gives CASSARAEGSYEQYF.

The chain links TRBV21-1 to TRBJ2-7; TRBD2 is taken as the D call from the table, unchecked against the DNA. TRBV21-1 is annotated as a pseudogene. The CDR3 length is 16 residues. This chain's CDR3 is CASSSFQREGNYEQYF. In nucleotides, the CDR3 is TGTGCCAGCAGCAGTTTTCAGCGGGAGGGAAACTACGAGCAGTACTTC.

This clone was seen once. The V call is TRBV5-1, the J call TRBJ2-7; the D gene is possibly TRBD2 (5 bases). Trimming cost V 4 bases and J 2 bases, with 19 bases left between them. Germline assignment: CDR1 SGHRS and CDR2 YFSETQ. The CDR3 consists of 16 residues. CDR3 coding DNA: TGCGCCAGCAGCGGTAAACTGGACTCGCTCACCTACGAGCAGTACTTC. Its protein product is CASSGKLDSLTYEQYF.

CDR3 DNA sequence: TGCAGTGCTAGCTTTTACAATGAGCAGTTCTTC. Protein product: CSASFYNEQFF. The rearrangement uses TRBV20-1 and TRBJ2-1, with unresolved D. Germline CDR1 is DFQATT and CDR2 is SNEGSKA (reference sequence). This CDR3 is 11 amino acids long. The V and J ends lost 3 bases and 4 bases respectively, with 4 bases between them.

V gene TRBV15 combines with J gene TRBJ1-2, with D uncertain. The V gene lost 0 bases and the J gene lost 1 base, with 6 bases spanning the gap. In germline, CDR1 is LNHNV, CDR2 YYDKDF (reference sequence). The CDR3 length is 14 residues. CDR3 amino acids: CATSRDYGNYGYTF. The CDR3 region has the DNA TGTGCCACCAGCAGAGATTACGGTAACTATGGCTACACCTTC.

This chain connects TRBV6-4 to TRBJ2-5; 13 nucleotides align to TRBD2. Trimming cost V 7 bases and J 2 bases; bases outside gene matches: 16. Germline V gives CDR1 MRHNA, CDR2 SNTAGT. The CDR3 loop spans 19 amino acids. The CDR3 protein is CASTRLAGGPGPFQETQYF. CDR3 bases: TGTGCCAGCACCCGACTAGCGGGAGGCCCGGGCCCTTTTCAAGAGACCCAGTACTTC.

The chain joins TRBV7-2 to TRBJ1-1, with unresolved D. The V and J ends lost 2 bases and 1 base respectively, with 5 bases between them. The CDR3 consists of 13 residues. The germline gives CDR1 SGHTA, CDR2 FQGNSA. This CDR3 reads CASSLRENTEAFF. The DNA of the CDR3 is TGTGCCAGCAGCTTACGAGAGAACACTGAAGCTTTCTTT.

This rearrangement joins TRBV19 to TRBJ1-1; 7 positions match TRBD1. The length of the CDR3 is 17 residues. V was pared by 2 bases and J by 3 bases, with 12 bases of the junction left unmatched. The germline CDR1 and CDR2 sequences are LNHDA and SQIVND (reference sequence). DNA for the CDR3: TGTGCCAGTAGTATAAGGACAGGACTTACCAGGTACACTGAAGCTTTCTTT. This gives the protein CASSIRTGLTRYTEAFF.

V is TRBV27 and J is TRBJ1-4; 10 nucleotides agree with TRBD1. This CDR3 has 16 residues. Germline V gene lookup returns CDR1 MNHEY and CDR2 SMNVEV (reference sequence). Trimming at V came to 1 base and at J to 6 bases, leaving 5 bases not matched to a gene. Here the CDR3 DNA reads TGTGCCAGCAGTTTATGGGAGGGACAGGGGTATGAAAAACTGTTTTTT. Translating gives CASSLWEGQGYEKLFF.

This clone was detected only once. The V call is TRBV19, the J call TRBJ1-2; TRBD1 might be the D (5 bases). Germline values: CDR1 LNHDA, CDR2 SQIVND (reference sequence). Trimming shortened V by 6 bases and J by 6 bases, and 20 bases separated the two germline ends. This CDR3 is 15 amino acids long. The CDR3 coding sequence is TGTGCCAGTAGAAATTCGGACATAGGAGCCCATGGCTACACCTTC. Its translation: CASRNSDIGAHGYTF.

The V gene is TRBV5-1, the J gene TRBJ2-1, with TRBD2 matching over 7 bases. V gave up 1 base and J gave up 4 bases; unmatched junction bases: 8. This CDR3 region has 16 residues. Germline loops: CDR1 SGHRS, CDR2 YFSETQ. DNA for the CDR3: TGCGCCAGCAGCTTGTCTGGGGGAGGGCCTTACAATGAGCAGTTCTTC. This encodes CASSLSGGGPYNEQFF.

The chain uses TRBV19 and TRBJ2-1, with D possibly matching TRBD2 (6 bases). The germline V gene has CDR1 LNHDA and CDR2 SQIVND (reference sequence). This CDR3 is 14 amino acids long. The germline V and J ends were trimmed by 6 bases and 5 bases, with 14 bases remaining between them. The CDR3 DNA reads TGTGCCAGTAGCACTTTCGGAGGGGACAATGAGCAGTTCTTC. The encoded protein is CASSTFGGDNEQFF.

The V gene is TRBV11-3, the J gene TRBJ1-2, with D maybe TRBD1 (5 bases). Germline V gene lookup returns CDR1 SGHNT and CDR2 YENEEA. V was trimmed by 6 bases and J by 7 bases, leaving 12 bases between them. The CDR3 has 12 amino acids. The CDR3 sequence is CASSLRGLGYTF. CDR3 DNA: TGTGCCAGCAGTCTTCGGGGACTTGGCTACACCTTC.

A remark on this clone: Different DNA sequences within this sample yield the same CDR3. The chain's CDR3 is CASSDSPYEQYF. In DNA, the CDR3 is TGTGCCAGCAGTGACTCCCCCTACGAGCAGTACTTC. The chain joins TRBV6-4 to TRBJ2-7; D unclear. V lost 0 bases and J lost 2, with 2 bases in between. The CDR3 is made up of 12 amino acids. CDR1 MRHNA and CDR2 SNTAGT come from the germline V gene.

The count of this clone is one. The chain employs TRBV6-5 and TRBJ1-1, with 7 bases identical to TRBD1. Germline V gene data show CDR1 as MNHEY and CDR2 as SVGAGI. With 8 bases clipped from V and 1 base from J, the junction kept 4 bases outside the gene matches. The CDR3 covers 13 residues. The CDR3 region is CASAGQPNTEAFF. CDR3 bases: TGTGCCAGCGCGGGACAGCCGAACACTGAAGCTTTCTTT.

The gene calls are TRBV19 and TRBJ2-7; the D gene could be TRBD1 or TRBD2 (5 bases each). V dropped 5 bases and J dropped 3 bases, with 11 bases sitting between them. Germline V CDR1 and CDR2: LNHDA, SQIVND (reference sequence). This CDR3 is 13 amino acids long. The CDR3, as DNA: TGTGCCAGTAGTCGGGACGGGAACTACGAGCAGTACTTC. Encoded protein: CASSRDGNYEQYF.

The V gene is TRBV5-6, the J gene TRBJ2-7, with D uncertain. Germline V CDR1 and CDR2: SGHDT, YYEEEE. This CDR3 contains 12 residues. V dropped 0 bases and J dropped 7 bases, with 8 bases sitting between them. In DNA, the CDR3 is TGTGCCAGCAGCTTGGTCGGCGAAGAGCAGTACTTC. Its translation: CASSLVGEEQYF.

This clone came up once. The chain uses TRBV7-9 and TRBJ2-1; D is unresolved. There are 17 residues in the CDR3. The germline V gene has CDR1 SEHNR and CDR2 FQNEAQ (reference sequence). V lost 5 bases, J lost 0 bases, and 17 bases lay in between. CDR3 coding DNA: TGTGCCAGCAGCCAGATTCTTGACTCGACCTCCTACAATGAGCAGTTCTTC. Translation gives CASSQILDSTSYNEQFF. The full variable domain, rest sourced from reference TRBV7-9 and TRBJ2-1, is DTGVSQNPRHKITKRGQNVTFRCDPISEHNRLYWYRQTLGQGPEFLTYFQNEAQLEKSRLLSDRFSAERPKGSFSTLEIQRTEQGDSAMYLCASSQILDSTSYNEQFFGPGTRLTVL.

CDR3 protein: CASSILFSAGGFSDTQYF. For the CDR3, the DNA is TGTGCCAGTAGTATTTTGTTCTCAGCGGGAGGATTCTCAGATACGCAGTATTTT. The chain combines TRBV19 with TRBJ2-3; 9 bases fit TRBD2. The trim removed 3 bases at V and 4 bases at J, leaving 14 bases unmatched. Germline V gene data show CDR1 as LNHDA and CDR2 as SQIVND (reference sequence). The CDR3 covers 18 residues.

CDR3 residues: CASSLEGSGSEQYF. Written as DNA, the CDR3 is TGCGCCAGCAGCTTGGAAGGTAGCGGGAGCGAGCAGTACTTC. The V call is TRBV5-1, the J call TRBJ2-5; TRBD2 matches at 9 bases. The J call is in doubt because the DNA end fits TRBJ2-7 better. Germline CDR1 and CDR2: SGHRS and YFSETQ. CDR3 size: 14 residues.

The V and J genes are TRBV11-3 and TRBJ1-1, with D tentatively TRBD1 (6 bases). CDR3 length equals 14 residues. Trimming cost V 3 bases and J 4 bases, with 12 bases left between them. Germline CDR1 and CDR2: SGHNT and YENEEA. CDR3 in amino acids: CASSFGGRGTEAFF. Written as DNA, the CDR3 is TGTGCCAGCAGCTTCGGGGGCCGTGGCACTGAAGCTTTCTTT.

The chain carries TRBV27 and TRBJ1-2; no reliable D call. This CDR3 is built from 14 residues. Trimming took 5 bases from V and 4 from J, leaving 14 bases between them. Germline V gene sequence: CDR1 MNHEY, CDR2 SMNVEV (reference sequence). The CDR3 here is CASSTSTSFYGYTF. The CDR3 DNA is TGTGCCAGCAGTACCTCGACAAGTTTCTATGGCTACACCTTC.

The rearrangement uses TRBV28 and TRBJ2-2, with 12 positions matching TRBD2. The V and J ends lost 5 bases and 6 bases, in that order; junction bases with no gene match: 7. The germline V gene has CDR1 MDHEN and CDR2 SYDVKM. The CDR3 runs to 16 residues. CDR3 DNA sequence: TGTGCCAGCAGTACCACGACTAGCGGGAGTTCCGGGGAGCTGTTTTTT. This codes for CASSTTTSGSSGELFF.

The chain has TRBV5-1 and TRBJ2-2; perhaps TRBD2 as D (6 bases). Germline CDR1 is SGHRS and CDR2 is YFSETQ. The germline V and J ends were trimmed by 0 bases and 5 bases, with 11 bases remaining between them. This CDR3 contains 15 residues. CDR3 residues: CASSLVSAGTGELFF. The CDR3 nucleotides are TGCGCCAGCAGCTTGGTTTCTGCGGGGACCGGGGAGCTGTTTTTT.

This chain links TRBV15 with TRBJ2-1; 7 bases match TRBD1. V lost 0 bases, J lost 2 bases, and 1 base stayed unmatched. Germline CDR1 is LNHNV and CDR2 is YYDKDF (reference sequence). The CDR3 extends over 15 amino acids. CDR3 protein: CATSREGGAYNEQFF. CDR3 coding DNA: TGTGCCACCAGCAGAGAAGGGGGCGCCTACAATGAGCAGTTCTTC.

The chain carries TRBV7-3 and TRBJ1-1, with a possible D match to TRBD1 (5 bases). V was trimmed by 3 bases and J by 2 bases, leaving 7 bases between them. Germline CDR1 and CDR2: SGHTA and FQGTGA. The CDR3 extends over 13 amino acids. The CDR3 DNA is TGTGCCAGCAGCTTCGGGGGAAACACTGAAGCTTTCTTT. Protein: CASSFGGNTEAFF.

This clone showed up just once. This rearrangement joins TRBV9 to TRBJ1-5, with 11 bases lining up with TRBD1. Germline V gene data show CDR1 as SGDLS and CDR2 as YYNGEE. The length of the CDR3 is 16 residues. V was pared by 7 bases and J by 0 bases, with 6 bases of the junction left unmatched. This CDR3 is CASGPGTGGSNQPQHF. The DNA of the CDR3 is TGTGCCAGCGGACCCGGGACAGGGGGTAGCAATCAGCCCCAGCATTTT.

The chain couples TRBV5-4 to TRBJ2-7, with 10 positions matching TRBD2. The V gene's germline CDR1 is SGHNT and CDR2 YYREEE (reference sequence). V was clipped by 0 bases and J by 3 bases; unmatched bases: 3. The CDR3 loop spans 15 amino acids. The chain's CDR3 is CASSLAPSGSYEQYF. In nucleotides, the CDR3 is TGTGCCAGCAGCTTGGCTCCTAGCGGGAGCTACGAGCAGTACTTC. The full variable domain, completed using reference TRBV5-4 and TRBJ2-7, is ETGVTQSPTHLIKTRGQQVTLRCSSQSGHNTVSWYQQALGQGPQFIFQYYREEENGRGNFPPRFSGLQFPNYSSELNVNALELDDSALYLCASSLAPSGSYEQYFGPGTRLTVT.